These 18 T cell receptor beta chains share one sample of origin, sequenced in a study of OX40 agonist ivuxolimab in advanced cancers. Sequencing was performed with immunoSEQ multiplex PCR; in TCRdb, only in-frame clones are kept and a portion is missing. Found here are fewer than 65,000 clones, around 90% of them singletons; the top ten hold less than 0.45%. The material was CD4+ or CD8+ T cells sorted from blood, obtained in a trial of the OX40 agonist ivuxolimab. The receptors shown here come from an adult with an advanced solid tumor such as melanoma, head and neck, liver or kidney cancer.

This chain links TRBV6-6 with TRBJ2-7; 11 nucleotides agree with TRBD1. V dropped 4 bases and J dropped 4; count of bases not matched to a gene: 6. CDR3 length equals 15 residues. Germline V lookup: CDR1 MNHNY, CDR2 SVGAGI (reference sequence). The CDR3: CASSFQDRGRYEQYF. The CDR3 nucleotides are TGTGCCAGCAGTTTTCAGGACAGGGGGCGATACGAGCAGTACTTC.

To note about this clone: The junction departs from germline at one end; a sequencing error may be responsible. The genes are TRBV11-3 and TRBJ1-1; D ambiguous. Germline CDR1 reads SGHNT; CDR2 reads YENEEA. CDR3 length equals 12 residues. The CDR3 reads CANSLGTPEAFF. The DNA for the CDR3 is TGTGCCAACAGCTTAGGAACACCCGAAGCTTTCTTT.

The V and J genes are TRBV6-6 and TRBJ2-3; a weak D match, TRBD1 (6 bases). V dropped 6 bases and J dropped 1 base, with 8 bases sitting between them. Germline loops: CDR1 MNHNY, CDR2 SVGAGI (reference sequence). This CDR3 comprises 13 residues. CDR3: CASSRQGTDTQYF. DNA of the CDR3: TGTGCCAGCAGCAGACAGGGCACAGATACGCAGTATTTT.

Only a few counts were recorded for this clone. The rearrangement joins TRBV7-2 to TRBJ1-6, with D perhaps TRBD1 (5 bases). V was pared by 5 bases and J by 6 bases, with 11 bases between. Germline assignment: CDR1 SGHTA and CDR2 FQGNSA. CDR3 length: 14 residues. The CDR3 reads CASSPGRFNSPLHF. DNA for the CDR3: TGTGCCAGCAGCCCGGGACGATTTAATTCACCCCTCCACTTT.

The CDR3 sequence: CASSEARSGADTQYF. CDR3 bases: TGTGCCAGCAGTGAAGCGCGTTCGGGGGCAGATACGCAGTATTTT. The V call is TRBV2, the J call TRBJ2-3; D perhaps matches TRBD2 (6 bases). Germline assignment: CDR1 SNHLY and CDR2 FYNNEI. V was clipped by 0 bases and J by 4 bases, with 11 bases between them. This CDR3 contains 15 residues.

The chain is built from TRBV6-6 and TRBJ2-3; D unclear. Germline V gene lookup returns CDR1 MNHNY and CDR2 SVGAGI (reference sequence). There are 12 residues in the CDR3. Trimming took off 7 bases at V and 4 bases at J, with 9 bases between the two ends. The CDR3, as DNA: TGTGCCAGCAACCCAGGTCCAGATACGCAGTATTTT. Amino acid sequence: CASNPGPDTQYF.

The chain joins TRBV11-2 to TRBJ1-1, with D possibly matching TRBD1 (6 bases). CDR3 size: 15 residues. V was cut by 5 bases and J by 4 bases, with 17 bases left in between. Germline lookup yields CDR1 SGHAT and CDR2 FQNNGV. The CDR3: CASSLQGPGSTEAFF. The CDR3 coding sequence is TGTGCCAGCAGCCTTCAGGGGCCGGGGAGCACTGAAGCTTTCTTT.

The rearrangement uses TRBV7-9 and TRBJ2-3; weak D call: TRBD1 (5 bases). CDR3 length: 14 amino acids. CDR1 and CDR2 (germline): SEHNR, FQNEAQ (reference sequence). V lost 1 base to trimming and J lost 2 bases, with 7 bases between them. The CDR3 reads CASSLVGDTDTQYF. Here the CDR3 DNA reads TGTGCCAGCAGCTTAGTAGGGGACACAGATACGCAGTATTTT.

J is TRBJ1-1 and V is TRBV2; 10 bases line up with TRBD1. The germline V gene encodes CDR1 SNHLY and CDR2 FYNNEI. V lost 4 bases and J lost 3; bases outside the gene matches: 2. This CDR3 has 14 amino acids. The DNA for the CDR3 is TGTGCCAGCAGTGGACAGGGGGCTGACACTGAAGCTTTCTTT. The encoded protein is CASSGQGADTEAFF.

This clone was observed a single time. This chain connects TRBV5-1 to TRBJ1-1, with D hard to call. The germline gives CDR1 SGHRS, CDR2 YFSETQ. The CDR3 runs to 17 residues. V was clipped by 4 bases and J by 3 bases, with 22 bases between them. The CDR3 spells CASSAHGSGPGHTEAFF. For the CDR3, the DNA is TGCGCCAGCAGCGCCCACGGATCGGGCCCTGGACACACTGAAGCTTTCTTT.

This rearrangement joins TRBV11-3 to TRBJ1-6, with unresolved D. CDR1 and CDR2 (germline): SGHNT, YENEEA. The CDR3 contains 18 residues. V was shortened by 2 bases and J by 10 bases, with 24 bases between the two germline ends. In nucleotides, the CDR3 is TGTGCCAGCAGCTTAAAAAGAGGACGCACGATTAGGGAGTCACCCCTCCACTTT. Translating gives CASSLKRGRTIRESPLHF.

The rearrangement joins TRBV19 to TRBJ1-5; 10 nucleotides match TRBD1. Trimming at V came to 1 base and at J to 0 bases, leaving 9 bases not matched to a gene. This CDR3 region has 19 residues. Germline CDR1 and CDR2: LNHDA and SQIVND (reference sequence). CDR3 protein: CASSIGKGQGFYSNQPQHF. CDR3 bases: TGTGCCAGTAGTATAGGTAAGGGACAGGGGTTCTATAGCAATCAGCCCCAGCATTTT.

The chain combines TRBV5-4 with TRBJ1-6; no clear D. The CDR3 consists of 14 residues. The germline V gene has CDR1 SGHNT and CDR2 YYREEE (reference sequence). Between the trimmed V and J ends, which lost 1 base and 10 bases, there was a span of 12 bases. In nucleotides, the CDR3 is TGTGCCAGCAGCTTGATGGGGATTGGATCACCCCTCCACTTT. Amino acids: CASSLMGIGSPLHF.

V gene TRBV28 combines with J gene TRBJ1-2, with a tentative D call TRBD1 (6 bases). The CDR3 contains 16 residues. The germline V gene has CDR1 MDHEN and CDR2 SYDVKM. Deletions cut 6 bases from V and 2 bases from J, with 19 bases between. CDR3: CASSVTGFAKNYGYTF. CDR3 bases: TGTGCCAGCAGCGTAACAGGGTTCGCGAAAAACTATGGCTACACCTTC.

The CDR3 spells CASSLVGGSTEAFF. The CDR3 region has the DNA TGTGCCAGCAGCTTAGTTGGGGGGAGCACTGAAGCTTTCTTT. The gene calls are TRBV11-2 and TRBJ1-1; TRBD1 is a possible D gene (5 bases). CDR1 SGHAT and CDR2 FQNNGV come from the germline V gene. This CDR3 comprises 14 residues. Trimming left V 1 base short and J 4 bases short, with 10 bases between.

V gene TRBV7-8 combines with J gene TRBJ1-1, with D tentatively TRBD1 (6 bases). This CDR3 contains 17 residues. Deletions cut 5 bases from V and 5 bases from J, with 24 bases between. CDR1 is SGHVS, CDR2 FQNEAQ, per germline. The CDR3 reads CASSGFGGPKGETEAFF. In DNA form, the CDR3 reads TGTGCCAGCAGCGGTTTTGGGGGGCCAAAAGGAGAAACTGAAGCTTTCTTT.

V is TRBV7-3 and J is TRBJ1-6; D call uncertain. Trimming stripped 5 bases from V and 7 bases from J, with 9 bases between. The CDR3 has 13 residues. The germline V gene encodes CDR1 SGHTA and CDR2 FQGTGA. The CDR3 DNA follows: TGTGCCAGCAGCCCGGGGTGGAATTCACCCCTCCACTTT. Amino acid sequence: CASSPGWNSPLHF.

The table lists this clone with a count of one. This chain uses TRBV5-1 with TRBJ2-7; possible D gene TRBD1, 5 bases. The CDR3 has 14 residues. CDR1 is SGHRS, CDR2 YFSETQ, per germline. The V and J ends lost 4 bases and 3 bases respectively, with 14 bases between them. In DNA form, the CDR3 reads TGCGCCAGCAGCCTGTCAGGGATAAACTACGAGCAGTACTTC. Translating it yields CASSLSGINYEQYF. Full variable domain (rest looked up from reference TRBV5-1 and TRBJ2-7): KAGVTQTPRYLIKTRGQQVTLSCSPISGHRSVSWYQQTPGQGLQFLFEYFSETQRNKGNFPGRFSGRQFSNSRSEMNVSTLELGDSALYLCASSLSGINYEQYFGPGTRLTVT.